The source of this T cell receptor (beta chain) is a study of cytomegalovirus exposure and HLA in healthy donors. Study-wide findings and caveats: Listed as cytomegalovirus-associated were over 150 TCR beta chains.

About this clone itself: Its antigen is not known.

V lost 3 bases to trimming and J lost 7 bases, with 14 bases between them. The CDR3 consists of 13 residues. Germline V gives CDR1 SGHRS, CDR2 YFSETQ. The method was immunoSEQ multiplex PCR; TCRdb's version includes in-frame clones alone and lacks a portion of them. Of under 75,000 clones listed, around four fifths were seen once; the top ten hold about 3%. Sequenced material: PBMCs. This TCR was recovered from a man younger than 45 in good health and CMV-seronegative. V usage is TRBV5-1 and J usage is TRBJ2-7; D may be TRBD2 (6 bases). The DNA for the CDR3 is TGCGCCAGCAGCTGGGGGAGTGGGAGGGAGCAGTACGTC. Its translation: CASSWGSGREQYV.